This paragraph reports one T cell receptor beta chain. Its antigen remains unknown. This entry is derived from a study of beta chain features in type 1 diabetes. Study findings and constraints: For patients, the naive, central memory and Treg TCRB repertoires appeared more alike than for healthy donors.

What was sequenced were expressed TCRB transcripts, since all of the isolated RNA had been reverse transcribed. Assay used: immunoSEQ multiplex PCR; TCRdb lists only in-frame clones, some missing. The data hold over 100,000 clones, with less than 40% observed a single time. Trimming cost V 1 base and J 3 bases, with 20 bases left between them. The CDR3 is 18 residues long. Germline V CDR1 and CDR2: SGHTS, YDEGEE. This TCR was sampled from a woman younger than 35 in good health. The sample consisted of stem cell memory CD4+ T cells from blood. The chain carries TRBV5-8 and TRBJ1-5; possibly TRBD1 for D (6 bases). The CDR3 DNA follows: TGTGCCAGCAGCTTGACCCCGCGGGGGCGGAGTGTCAATCAGCCCCAGCATTTT. It yields the protein CASSLTPRGRSVNQPQHF. Supplemented by reference TRBV5-8 and TRBJ1-5, the full variable domain reads EAGVTQSPTHLIKTRGQQATLRCSPISGHTSVYWYQQALGLGLQFLLWYDEGEERNRGNFPPRFSGRQFPNYSSELNVNALELEDSALYLCASSLTPRGRSVNQPQHFGDGTRLSIL.